The sequence of this TCR beta chain was determined in a study of blood T cell repertoires in COVID-19. Background on the study: From the United States, Italy and Spain came samples of acute and convalescent COVID-19.

This CDR3 contains 16 residues. V gave up 4 bases and J gave up 4 bases; unmatched junction bases: 11. Germline values: CDR1 PRHDT, CDR2 FYEKMQ (reference sequence). Those enrolled in Seattle joined during active infection and were followed longitudinally afterward. Per the original methods: It was from reference gene primer amplification that nucleated cell counts were estimated. Assay: immunoSEQ multiplex PCR; the TCRdb copy retains only in-frame clones and omits some. V, J and clone size are taken as reported in that table, and D and trimming were inferred from the DNA itself. The data show some 250,000 clones, with roughly nine tenths seen just once and over 9.5% held by the top ten.

The sequenced material came from peripheral blood. V is TRBV13 and J is TRBJ2-3; 7 bases map to TRBD1. The receptor comes from a woman between 25 and 40 years old with COVID-19, enrolled during active disease. CDR3 in amino acids: CASSSRGSSYADTQYF. Written as DNA, the CDR3 is TGTGCCAGCAGCTCCAGGGGGAGTAGTTATGCAGATACGCAGTATTTT.